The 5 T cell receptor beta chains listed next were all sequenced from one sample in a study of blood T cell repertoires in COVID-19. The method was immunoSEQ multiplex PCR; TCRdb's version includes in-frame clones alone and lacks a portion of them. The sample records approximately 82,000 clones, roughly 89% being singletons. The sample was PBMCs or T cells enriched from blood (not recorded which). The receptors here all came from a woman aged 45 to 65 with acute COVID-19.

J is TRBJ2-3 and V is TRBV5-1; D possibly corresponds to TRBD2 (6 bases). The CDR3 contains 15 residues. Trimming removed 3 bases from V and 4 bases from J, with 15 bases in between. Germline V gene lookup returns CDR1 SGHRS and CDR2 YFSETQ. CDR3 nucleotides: TGCGCCAGCAGCTGGCGGGATCCGCAGGCAGATACGCAGTATTTT. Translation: CASSWRDPQADTQYF.

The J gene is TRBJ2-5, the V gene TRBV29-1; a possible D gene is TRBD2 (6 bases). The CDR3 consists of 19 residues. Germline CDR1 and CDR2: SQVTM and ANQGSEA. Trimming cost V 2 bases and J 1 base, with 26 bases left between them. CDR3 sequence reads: CSVEFYSRLAEGFQETQYF. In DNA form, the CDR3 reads TGCAGCGTTGAATTCTACAGCAGATTAGCGGAGGGGTTCCAAGAGACCCAGTACTTC.

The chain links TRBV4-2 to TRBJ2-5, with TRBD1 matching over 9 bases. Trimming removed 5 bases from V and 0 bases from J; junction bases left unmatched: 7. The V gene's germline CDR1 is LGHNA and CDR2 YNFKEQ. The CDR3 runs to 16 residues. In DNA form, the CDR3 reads TGTGCCAGCAGCGAGCCGGGACAGGGTTACCAAGAGACCCAGTACTTC. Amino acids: CASSEPGQGYQETQYF.

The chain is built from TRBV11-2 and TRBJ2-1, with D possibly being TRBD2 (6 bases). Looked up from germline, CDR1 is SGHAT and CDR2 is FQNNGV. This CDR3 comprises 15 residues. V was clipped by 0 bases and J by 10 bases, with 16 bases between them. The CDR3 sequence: CASSLDRASEKEQFF. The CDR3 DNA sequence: TGTGCCAGCAGCTTAGATCGAGCTAGCGAGAAGGAGCAGTTCTTC.

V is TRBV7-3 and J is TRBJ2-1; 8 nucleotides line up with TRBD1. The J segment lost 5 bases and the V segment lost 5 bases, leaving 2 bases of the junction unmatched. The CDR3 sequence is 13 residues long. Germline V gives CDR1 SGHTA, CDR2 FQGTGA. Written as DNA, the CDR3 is TGTGCCAGCAGCGCGGACAGGGACAATGAGCAGTTCTTC. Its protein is CASSADRDNEQFF.